Presented here are 10 T cell receptor beta chains from one specimen sequenced in a study of T-cell reconstitution after alpha-beta-depleted transplantation in children. A TCRbeta library incorporating unique molecular identifiers was prepared. In TCRdb, the PCR reads were re-called with MiXCR into one record per CDR3 protein. The sample yields fewer than 550,000 distinct CDR3 sequences, approximately 10% seen once. Sequences were derived from PBMCs from the stem cell graft donor, sampled from the stem cell graft. These receptors were obtained from a human donor who donated a stem cell graft to a child with acute myeloid leukemia.

This clonotype was observed a few times. The chain couples TRBV7-2 to TRBJ1-6; 7 bases agree with TRBD1. The V and J ends lost 5 bases and 5 bases, in that order; junction bases with no gene match: 6. The V gene's germline CDR1 is SGHTA and CDR2 FQGNSA. This CDR3 has 15 amino acids. CDR3 coding DNA: TGTGCCAGCAGCATCTCCGGGACAGATAATTCACCCCTCCACTTT. Encoded protein: CASSISGTDNSPLHF.

The genes are TRBV3-1 and TRBJ2-2; D unclear. V dropped 3 bases and J dropped 4 bases, with 15 bases sitting between them. Germline lookup yields CDR1 LGHDT and CDR2 YNNKEL (reference sequence). The CDR3 loop spans 16 amino acids. This chain's CDR3 is CASSHGRPTGTGELFF. For the CDR3, the DNA is TGTGCCAGCAGCCATGGACGGCCAACGGGCACCGGGGAGCTGTTTTTT.

This clonotype was detected ten times or more. The chain couples TRBV5-1 to TRBJ1-5, with D perhaps matching TRBD1 (5 bases). The V gene's germline CDR1 is SGHRS and CDR2 YFSETQ. Trimming took 0 bases from V and 2 from J, leaving 9 bases between them. The CDR3 has 15 residues. CDR3 in amino acids: CASSLAGAGNQPQHF. CDR3 coding DNA: TGCGCCAGCAGCTTGGCCGGGGCCGGCAATCAGCCCCAGCATTTT.

This chain links TRBV10-3 with TRBJ2-5; possible D gene TRBD2, 5 bases. CDR3 size: 13 residues. Trimming took 6 bases from V and 1 from J, leaving 9 bases between them. Germline values: CDR1 ENHRY, CDR2 SYGVKD. The CDR3 loop reads CAIRPGVQETQYF. CDR3 sequence (DNA): TGTGCCATCAGGCCCGGGGTCCAAGAGACCCAGTACTTC.

This clonotype was picked up a small number of times. J is TRBJ2-7 and V is TRBV19; tentatively, D is TRBD2 (6 bases). With 5 bases removed from V and 3 bases from J, the gap between germline ends came to 14 bases. CDR3 size: 14 residues. The germline V gene has CDR1 LNHDA and CDR2 SQIVND (reference sequence). CDR3 region: CASSLGGANYEQYF. CDR3 coding DNA: TGTGCCAGTAGTTTAGGAGGGGCCAACTACGAGCAGTACTTC.

The rearrangement links TRBV5-1 to TRBJ2-7; 12 nucleotides match TRBD2. CDR3 length equals 15 residues. Trimming cost V 4 bases and J 5 bases; bases outside gene matches: 7. Germline CDR1 is SGHRS and CDR2 is YFSETQ. The CDR3 spells CASSPSGGAQNEQYV. The CDR3 nucleotides are TGCGCCAGCAGCCCTAGCGGGGGGGCCCAAAACGAGCAGTACGTC.

Many counts were recorded for this clonotype. The germline gene is not matched at one end of the junction; a read error may be the cause. The rearrangement joins TRBV11-2 to TRBJ2-7, with D perhaps given as TRBD1 or TRBD2 (5 bases each). This CDR3 contains 13 residues. Germline values: CDR1 SGHAT, CDR2 FQNNGV. The CDR3 reads CASSLGDPYEQYF. The CDR3 coding sequence is TGCGCCAGCAGCTTGGGGGACCCCTACGAGCAGTACTTC.

This chain joins TRBV20-1 and TRBJ2-1; possibly TRBD1 or TRBD2 for D (5 bases each). Germline-derived CDR1 and CDR2 are DFQATT and SNEGSKA (reference sequence). V lost 5 bases and J 3 bases, leaving 20 bases between the germline ends. This CDR3 spans 16 amino acids. The CDR3 DNA reads TGCAGTGCTTTATCTTCCAGGGACCACGGCTACAATGAGCAGTTCTTC. Its protein product is CSALSSRDHGYNEQFF.

The table lists this clonotype with many counts. This chain joins TRBV7-2 and TRBJ2-5, with TRBD1 identical over 11 bases. J lost 4 bases, V lost 5 bases, and 9 bases had no gene match. The CDR3 has 16 residues. Per the germline V gene, CDR1 is SGHTA and CDR2 is FQGNSA. Here the CDR3 reads CASSRTTGTGGETQYF. In DNA, the CDR3 is TGTGCCAGCAGCCGTACAACCGGGACAGGGGGAGAGACCCAGTACTTC.

This clonotype came up many times. The chain is built from TRBV12-5 and TRBJ1-1, with a tentative D call TRBD1 (5 bases). The germline CDR1 and CDR2 sequences are LGHNT and FRNRAP. V lost 6 bases, J lost 0 bases, and 17 bases lay in between. CDR3 size: 16 residues. In nucleotides, the CDR3 is TGTGCTAGTGGCCTGGGGGGACGGCGCGTGAACACTGAAGCTTTCTTT. It is translated as CASGLGGRRVNTEAFF.